The 30 T cell receptor beta chains given below trace back to one sample, sequenced in a study of blood T cell repertoires in COVID-19. The assay was immunoSEQ multiplex PCR, and TCRdb's table has in-frame clones only and misses some. This sample has around 84,000 clones, with 75% to 85% found just once. Sequencing used peripheral blood. These TCRs come from a woman between 35 and 50 years old with active or convalescent COVID-19.

This rearrangement joins TRBV3-1 (or the pseudogene TRBV3-2) to TRBJ2-5; 11 nucleotides line up with TRBD2. The junction had 1 base not matched to a gene; V was cut back by 6 bases and J by 1 base. The CDR3 has 14 residues. The germline CDR1 and CDR2 sequences are LGHDT and YNNKEL (reference sequence). CDR3 nucleotides: TGTGCCAGCAGGCTAGCGGGGGGCCAAGAGACCCAGTACTTC. Translated: CASRLAGGQETQYF.

This chain joins TRBV28 and TRBJ1-5, with D possibly matching TRBD1 (5 bases). V was trimmed by 6 bases and J by 2 bases, leaving 14 bases between them. The CDR3 length is 15 residues. CDR1 and CDR2 from the germline V gene are MDHEN and SYDVKM. CDR3: CASSVTSGGNQPQHF. CDR3 in DNA: TGTGCCAGCAGCGTCACCTCGGGGGGCAATCAGCCCCAGCATTTT.

The chain recombines TRBV18 with TRBJ2-7; weak D call: TRBD1 (6 bases). CDR3 size: 14 residues. Germline values: CDR1 KGHSH, CDR2 LQKENI. Trimming stripped 3 bases from V and 2 bases from J, with 11 bases between. The CDR3 bases are TGTGCCAGCTCACCTCCAGGACAGCCCTACGAGCAGTACTTC. Its translation: CASSPPGQPYEQYF.

In this sample, this clone turned up once. V and J are TRBV4-3 and TRBJ1-2; D might be TRBD1 (5 bases). The V end was cut by 7 bases, the J end by 2 bases, with 17 bases between. The CDR3 loop spans 15 amino acids. Looked up from germline, CDR1 is LGHNA and CDR2 is YSLEER. The CDR3 nucleotides read TGCGCCAGCAATCTCCTTCTGGGGCAAAACTATGGCTACACCTTC. It yields the protein CASNLLLGQNYGYTF.

The chain combines TRBV6-6 with TRBJ2-1; maybe TRBD2 (6 bases). The CDR3 consists of 16 residues. Germline lookup yields CDR1 MNHNY and CDR2 SVGAGI (reference sequence). V was clipped by 2 bases and J by 7 bases, with 18 bases between them. CDR3 nucleotides: TGTGCCAGCAGTTACGGGTGGGGGGACTCGTCAAATGAGCAGTTCTTC. Protein: CASSYGWGDSSNEQFF.

This clone was picked up a small number of times. The chain links TRBV5-6 to TRBJ2-7; no clear D. Germline V CDR1 and CDR2: SGHDT, YYEEEE. The CDR3 runs 14 residues. Between the trimmed V and J ends, which lost 0 bases and 3 bases, there was a span of 10 bases. CDR3 sequence reads: CASSLGESLYEQYF. CDR3 coding DNA: TGTGCCAGCAGCTTGGGAGAATCGCTCTACGAGCAGTACTTC.

The chain carries TRBV6-1 and TRBJ1-2, with 7 positions matching TRBD1. Germline V gene lookup returns CDR1 MNHNS and CDR2 SASEGT. The CDR3 has 18 residues. With V trimmed by 2 bases and J by 3 bases, 15 bases remained unmatched. DNA for the CDR3: TGTGCCAGCAGTGAACCCCTCTTCCAGGGACAGTTAGACTATGGCTACACCTTC. Translated: CASSEPLFQGQLDYGYTF.

The rearrangement uses TRBV19 and TRBJ2-7; weak D call: TRBD1 (6 bases). This CDR3 contains 14 residues. Trimming pared 5 bases from V and 3 bases from J, leaving 14 bases between. The germline gives CDR1 LNHDA, CDR2 SQIVND (reference sequence). CDR3 in DNA: TGTGCCAGTAGTCCCAGGGGTCCACGCTACGAGCAGTACTTC. Protein: CASSPRGPRYEQYF.

The rearrangement uses TRBV11-3 and TRBJ2-1; the match to TRBD2 covers 13 bases. CDR1 SGHNT and CDR2 YENEEA come from the germline V gene. Trimming cost V 0 bases and J 7 bases; bases outside gene matches: 0. The CDR3 extends over 15 amino acids. CDR3 region: CASSLETSGRNEQFF. DNA for the CDR3: TGTGCCAGCAGCTTAGAGACTAGCGGGAGGAATGAGCAGTTCTTC. Using reference TRBV11-3 and TRBJ2-1 for the parts outside the CDR3, the full variable domain is EAGVVQSPRYKIIEKKQPVAFWCNPISGHNTLYWYLQNLGQGPELLIRYENEEAVDDSQLPKDRFSAERLKGVDSTLKIQPAELGDSAVYLCASSLETSGRNEQFFGPGTRLTVL.

The chain recombines TRBV11-1 with TRBJ2-7; 7 bases match TRBD2. V was clipped by 2 bases and J by 2 bases; unmatched bases: 6. Per germline, CDR1 SGHAT and CDR2 FQDESV (reference sequence). There are 15 residues in the CDR3. In DNA form, the CDR3 reads TGTGCCAGCAGCTTACGTTCTAGCGGCCCCTACGAGCAGTACTTC. As protein: CASSLRSSGPYEQYF.

This chain joins TRBV5-1 and TRBJ2-5; perhaps TRBD2 as D (5 bases). CDR3 size: 13 residues. Trimming took off 7 bases at V and 0 bases at J, with 10 bases between the two ends. The germline gives CDR1 SGHRS, CDR2 YFSETQ. The CDR3 DNA sequence: TGCGCCAGCGGAAAGCGGTACCAAGAGACCCAGTACTTC. Residues: CASGKRYQETQYF.

The chain combines TRBV14 with TRBJ2-7; 7 nucleotides match TRBD1. Germline V gene sequence: CDR1 SGHDN, CDR2 FVKESK. This CDR3 is 13 amino acids long. The V gene end was trimmed by 1 base and the J gene end by 7 bases; junction bases not matched to a gene: 4. For the CDR3, the DNA is TGTGCCAGCAGCCAAGTCCCCAGGGGGGAGCAGTACTTC. Translating gives CASSQVPRGEQYF.

V usage is TRBV7-8 and J usage is TRBJ2-7; possible D gene TRBD2, 6 bases. The CDR3 has 16 residues. V dropped 3 bases and J dropped 2 bases, with 17 bases sitting between them. Germline-derived CDR1 and CDR2 are SGHVS and FQNEAQ. The CDR3 here is CASSLLGGAGTYEQYF. CDR3 sequence (DNA): TGTGCCAGCAGCTTGTTGGGCGGGGCGGGGACCTACGAGCAGTACTTC.

The chain links TRBV11-2 to TRBJ2-7, with 10 positions matching TRBD1. CDR3 length equals 14 residues. J was trimmed by 2 bases and V by 7 bases; bases with no gene match: 5. The V gene's germline CDR1 is SGHAT and CDR2 FQNNGV. The CDR3 here is CASKKGQGAYEQYF. In DNA, the CDR3 is TGTGCCAGCAAGAAAGGACAGGGGGCCTACGAGCAGTACTTC.

The genes are TRBV4-2 and TRBJ2-5; 8 bases match TRBD2. Per germline, CDR1 LGHNA and CDR2 YNFKEQ. V shed 0 bases and J 2 bases; nucleotides not matched to a gene: 5. The CDR3 contains 16 residues. CDR3 in DNA: TGTGCCAGCAGCCAAGAATATCGGGGGGGTCAAGAGACCCAGTACTTC. Amino acids: CASSQEYRGGQETQYF.

The rearrangement links TRBV12-5 to TRBJ2-1; 11 positions agree with TRBD2. The CDR3 has 16 amino acids. Looked up from germline, CDR1 is LGHNT and CDR2 is FRNRAP. Unmatched junction bases numbered 7, after V lost 5 bases and J lost 4 bases. The CDR3, as DNA: TGTGCTAGTGGTCAATCTAGCGGGGGGTTGTACAATGAGCAGTTCTTC. Translating gives CASGQSSGGLYNEQFF.

This clone was counted only a few times. The chain joins TRBV7-6 to TRBJ2-2; D gene uncertain. The CDR3 length is 12 residues. The germline V and J ends were trimmed by 1 base and 8 bases, with 5 bases remaining between them. CDR1 and CDR2 from the germline V gene are SGHVS and FNYEAQ. CDR3 in DNA: TGTGCCAGCAGCTTAGGAGCAGGGGAGCTGTTTTTT. This sequence encodes CASSLGAGELFF. The full variable domain, rest sourced from reference TRBV7-6 and TRBJ2-2, is GAGVSQSPRYKVTKRGQDVALRCDPISGHVSLYWYRQALGQGPEFLTYFNYEAQQDKSGLPNDRFSAERPEGSISTLTIQRTEQRDSAMYRCASSLGAGELFFGEGSRLTVL.

This sequence joins TRBV19 and TRBJ2-7; TRBD1 agrees at 11 bases. Germline lookup yields CDR1 LNHDA and CDR2 SQIVND (reference sequence). Trimming at V came to 3 bases and at J to 7 bases, leaving 14 bases not matched to a gene. The CDR3 runs 17 residues. The CDR3 coding sequence is TGTGCCAGTAGTATGATTGGTGTAGGACAGGGGGCTGAGGAGCAGTACTTC. Protein product: CASSMIGVGQGAEEQYF.

The CDR3 spells CASSRPGGMEFNEQFF. As DNA, the CDR3 is TGTGCCAGCAGCCGGCCCGGCGGGATGGAGTTTAATGAGCAGTTCTTC. The chain couples TRBV3-1 (or the pseudogene TRBV3-2) to TRBJ2-1, with D perhaps TRBD2 (6 bases). V lost 4 bases and J 7 bases, leaving 20 bases between the germline ends. Germline assignment: CDR1 LGHDT and CDR2 YNNKEL (reference sequence). The CDR3 covers 16 residues.

This clone turned up a few times. The chain links TRBV2 to TRBJ1-2; 8 bases line up with TRBD1. Germline V gene sequence: CDR1 SNHLY, CDR2 FYNNEI. This CDR3 spans 16 amino acids. Germline trimming cut 5 bases from V and 5 bases from J; bases unmatched to any gene: 13. As DNA, the CDR3 is TGTGCCAGCAGTTCTCCCGGACAGGGAGAGGGGTATGGCTACACCTTC. Protein product: CASSSPGQGEGYGYTF. The variable domain in full, with the rest retrieved from reference TRBV2 and TRBJ1-2, is EPEVTQTPSHQVTQMGQEVILRCVPISNHLYFYWYRQILGQKVEFLVSFYNNEISEKSEIFDDQFSVERPDGSNFTLKIRSTKLEDSAMYFCASSSPGQGEGYGYTFGSGTRLTVV.

V gene TRBV11-2 combines with J gene TRBJ2-5; TRBD2 might be the D (6 bases). Germline V gene sequence: CDR1 SGHAT, CDR2 FQNNGV. V lost 5 bases to trimming and J lost 5 bases, with 21 bases between them. The CDR3 consists of 16 residues. The CDR3 sequence is CASSERNRDFEETQYF. CDR3 in DNA: TGTGCCAGCAGCGAGAGAAACCGGGACTTCGAGGAGACCCAGTACTTC.

As DNA, the CDR3 is TGTGCCAGCAGACCCAGTGGCAAGGACTACACTGAAGCTTTCTTT. The encoded protein is CASRPSGKDYTEAFF. The rearrangement joins TRBV28 to TRBJ1-1; D is uncertain. Looked up from germline, CDR1 is MDHEN and CDR2 is SYDVKM. The CDR3 runs to 15 residues. V lost 6 bases and J 3 bases, leaving 17 bases between the germline ends.

V is TRBV27 and J is TRBJ2-1; 7 nucleotides align to TRBD2. This CDR3 region has 15 residues. V trimming: 5 bases; J trimming: 6 bases; junction bases outside the gene matches: 10. Germline loops: CDR1 MNHEY, CDR2 SMNVEV (reference sequence). The CDR3 sequence is CASSGTWTRLNEQFF. CDR3 nucleotides: TGTGCCAGCAGTGGCACATGGACTAGGCTCAATGAGCAGTTCTTC.

The V and J genes are TRBV5-8 and TRBJ2-3, with 11 bases that match TRBD2. The germline V gene encodes CDR1 SGHTS and CDR2 YDEGEE. J was trimmed by 2 bases and V by 5 bases; bases with no gene match: 10. The CDR3 length is 17 residues. The CDR3 DNA reads as TGTGCCAGCAGTACCGCCGGGACTAGCGGAGTCACAGATACGCAGTATTTT. It specifies CASSTAGTSGVTDTQYF.

This chain joins TRBV4-3 and TRBJ2-7, with 8 bases fitting TRBD1. J was trimmed by 3 bases and V by 1 base; bases with no gene match: 8. This CDR3 region has 16 residues. The V gene's germline CDR1 is LGHNA and CDR2 YSLEER. CDR3 amino acids: CASSQGADRVFYEQYF. Written as DNA, the CDR3 is TGCGCCAGCAGCCAAGGGGCGGACAGGGTTTTCTACGAGCAGTACTTC.

The V and J genes are TRBV5-5 and TRBJ2-7; D is uncertain. CDR3 length: 14 residues. Trimming removed 0 bases from V and 2 bases from J, with 9 bases in between. CDR1 is SGHKS, CDR2 YYEKEE, per germline (reference sequence). The CDR3 loop reads CASSLAVATYEQYF. The CDR3 DNA reads TGTGCCAGCAGCTTGGCTGTAGCCACCTACGAGCAGTACTTC.

The chain carries TRBV29-1 and TRBJ2-7; 7 nucleotides line up with TRBD1. This CDR3 has 14 residues. V shed 4 bases, J shed 3 bases, and the junction held 9 bases outside the gene matches. CDR1 SQVTM and CDR2 ANQGSEA come from the germline V gene. The CDR3 DNA reads TGCAGCGTTGGAGGACAGGTCCACGGCTACGAGCAGTACTTC. It translates to CSVGGQVHGYEQYF.

V gene TRBV10-3 combines with J gene TRBJ1-5; TRBD1 matches at 9 bases. V dropped 5 bases and J dropped 3; count of bases not matched to a gene: 5. This CDR3 has 15 amino acids. Germline-derived CDR1 and CDR2 are ENHRY and SYGVKD. The CDR3 sequence: CAISFGTGINQPQHF. The CDR3 DNA reads TGTGCCATCAGTTTCGGGACAGGGATCAATCAGCCCCAGCATTTT.

This clone appeared a single time. The rearrangement joins TRBV20-1 to TRBJ2-5, with TRBD1 as a possible D gene (6 bases). Germline assignment: CDR1 DFQATT and CDR2 SNEGSKA (reference sequence). There are 11 residues in the CDR3. With 6 bases removed from V and 4 bases from J, the gap between germline ends came to 9 bases. CDR3 nucleotide sequence: TGCAGTGCCGTCAGGGGAGAGACCCAGTACTTC. Residues: CSAVRGETQYF.

The genes are TRBV6-5 and TRBJ2-7, with D perhaps matching TRBD2 (6 bases). The CDR3 is 15 residues long. Trimming left V 0 bases short and J 3 bases short, with 12 bases between. Germline values: CDR1 MNHEY, CDR2 SVGAGI. The CDR3 loop reads CASSYSPSEYYEQYF. CDR3 nucleotide sequence: TGTGCCAGCAGTTACTCGCCTAGCGAGTACTACGAGCAGTACTTC.